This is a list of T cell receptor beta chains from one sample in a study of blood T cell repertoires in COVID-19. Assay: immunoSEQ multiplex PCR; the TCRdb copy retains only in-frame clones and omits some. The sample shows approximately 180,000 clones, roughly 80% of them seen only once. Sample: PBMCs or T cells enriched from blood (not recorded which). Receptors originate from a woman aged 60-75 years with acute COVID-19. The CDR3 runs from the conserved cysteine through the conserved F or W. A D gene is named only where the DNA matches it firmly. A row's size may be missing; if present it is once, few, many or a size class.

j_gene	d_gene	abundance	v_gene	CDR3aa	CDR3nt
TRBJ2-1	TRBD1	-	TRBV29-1	CSADRDRSYNEQFF	TGCAGCGCTGACCGGGACAGGAGTTACAATGAGCAGTTCTTC
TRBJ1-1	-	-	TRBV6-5	CASKTQGDTEAFF	TGTGCCAGCAAGACACAGGGAGACACTGAAGCTTTCTTT
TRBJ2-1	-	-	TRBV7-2	CASSLGGANEQFF	TGTGCCAGCAGCTTAGGCGGGGCCAATGAGCAGTTCTTC
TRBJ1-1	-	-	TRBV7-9	CASSLRDTEAFF	TGTGCCAGCAGCTTACGGGACACTGAAGCTTTCTTT
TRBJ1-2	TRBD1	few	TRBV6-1	CASSPGTANYGYTF	TGTGCCAGCAGTCCCGGGACAGCTAACTATGGCTACACCTTC
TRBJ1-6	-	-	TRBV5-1	CASSLSQQNSPLHF	TGCGCCAGCAGCTTGTCACAGCAAAATTCACCCCTCCACTTT
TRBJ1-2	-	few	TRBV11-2	CASSSQVNYGYTF	TGTGCCAGCAGCTCACAGGTTAACTATGGCTACACCTTC
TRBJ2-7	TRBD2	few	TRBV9	CASSPRTSGGGQYF	TGTGCCAGCAGCCCCCGGACTAGCGGGGGAGGGCAGTACTTC
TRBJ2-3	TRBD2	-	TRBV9	CASSVGTSGGRDTQYF	TGTGCCAGCAGCGTCGGAACTAGCGGGGGCAGGGATACGCAGTATTTT
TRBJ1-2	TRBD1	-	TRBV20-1	CSARGSYGYTF	TGCAGTGCCAGGGGGTCCTATGGCTACACCTTC
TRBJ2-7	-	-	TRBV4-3	CASSPSSRGGGEQYF	TGCGCCAGCAGCCCTTCATCTCGGGGAGGGGGAGAGCAGTACTTC
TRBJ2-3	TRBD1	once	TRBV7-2	CASRKDRGQDTQYF	TGTGCCAGCAGGAAAGACAGGGGCCAAGATACGCAGTATTTT
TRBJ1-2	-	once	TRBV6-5	CASRLTRNYGYTF	TGTGCCAGCAGGCTAACTAGGAACTATGGCTACACCTTC
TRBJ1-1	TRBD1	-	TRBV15	CATSREDGTGQAFF	TGTGCCACCAGCAGAGAGGACGGGACAGGGCAAGCTTTCTTT
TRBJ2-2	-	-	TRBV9	CASSDPRPEVSTGELFF	TGTGCCAGCAGCGACCCCCGCCCCGAGGTGAGCACCGGGGAGCTGTTTTTT
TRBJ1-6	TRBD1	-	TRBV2	CATRGQGNSPLHF	TGTGCCACCAGGGGACAGGGAAATTCACCCCTCCACTTT
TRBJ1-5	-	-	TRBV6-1	CASSETRNQPQHF	TGTGCCAGCAGTGAAACCAGAAATCAGCCCCAGCATTTT
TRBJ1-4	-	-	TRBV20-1	CSASKFGVSHEKLFF	TGCAGTGCTAGTAAATTCGGGGTCTCCCATGAAAAACTGTTTTTT
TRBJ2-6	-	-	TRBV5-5	CASSFISGANVLTF	TGTGCCAGCAGCTTCATCTCTGGGGCCAACGTCCTGACTTTC
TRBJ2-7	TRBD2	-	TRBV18	CASSPRFREGRNEQYF	TGTGCCAGCTCACCACGGTTTCGGGAGGGCCGGAACGAGCAGTACTTC
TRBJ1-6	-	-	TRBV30	CAWSRRNSPLHF	TGTGCCTGGAGCAGGAGGAATTCACCCCTCCACTTT
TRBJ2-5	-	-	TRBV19	CASGGGQVRETQYF	TGTGCCAGTGGGGGGGGACAGGTCCGAGAGACCCAGTACTTC
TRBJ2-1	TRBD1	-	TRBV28	CASSFSTGTYNEQFF	TGTGCCAGCAGTTTCTCGACAGGGACATACAATGAGCAGTTCTTC
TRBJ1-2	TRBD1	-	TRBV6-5	CASSSGTDSYTF	TGTGCCAGCAGTTCCGGGACAGACAGCTACACCTTC
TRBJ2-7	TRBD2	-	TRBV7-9	CASSRSGSGSYEQYF	TGTGCCAGCAGCCGGAGTGGGAGCGGGAGTTACGAGCAGTACTTC
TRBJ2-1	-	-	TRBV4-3	CASSQEPGRNEQFF	TGCGCCAGCAGCCAAGAACCAGGGCGCAATGAGCAGTTCTTC
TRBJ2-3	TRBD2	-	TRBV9	CASSTLLAGGPTDTQYF	TGTGCCAGCAGCACATTACTAGCGGGGGGGCCCACAGATACGCAGTATTTT
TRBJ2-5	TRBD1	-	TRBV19	CATTDRVGETQYF	TGTGCCACGACGGACAGGGTCGGAGAGACCCAGTACTTC
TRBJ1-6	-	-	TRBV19	CARGGQGEDNSPLHF	TGTGCCAGGGGGGGGCAGGGCGAAGATAATTCACCCCTCCACTTT
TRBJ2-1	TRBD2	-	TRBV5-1	CASSSKPPGLGNNEQFF	TGCGCCAGCAGCTCCAAACCCCCCGGACTAGGTAACAATGAGCAGTTCTTC
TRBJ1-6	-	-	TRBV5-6	CASSWGQPNSPLHF	TGTGCCAGCAGCTGGGGACAACCTAATTCACCCCTCCACTTT
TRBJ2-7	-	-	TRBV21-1	CASSKALKTTRSVYEQYF	TGTGCCAGCAGCAAAGCGCTGAAGACTACCCGGAGCGTCTACGAGCAGTACTTC
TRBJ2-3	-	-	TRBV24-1	CATSDLGRVSTDTQYF	TGTGCCACCAGTGATTTAGGGCGGGTAAGCACAGATACGCAGTATTTT
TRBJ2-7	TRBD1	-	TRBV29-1	CSVWTGDSYEQYF	TGCAGCGTTTGGACAGGAGACTCCTACGAGCAGTACTTC
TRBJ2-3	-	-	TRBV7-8	CASSLGLKGGTDTQYF	TGTGCCAGCAGCTTGGGGCTTAAGGGGGGGACAGATACGCAGTATTTT
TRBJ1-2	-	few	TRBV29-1	CSVEIGDMGYGYTF	TGCAGCGTTGAAATAGGGGATATGGGCTATGGCTACACCTTC
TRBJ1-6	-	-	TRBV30	CAWTILGGNSPLHF	TGTGCCTGGACCATATTGGGAGGGAATTCACCCCTCCACTTT
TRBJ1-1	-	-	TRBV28	CASSRGTRVEAFF	TGTGCCAGCAGTAGGGGGACACGGGTGGAAGCTTTCTTT
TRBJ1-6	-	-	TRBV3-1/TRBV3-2	CASSQAGYGSPLHF	TGTGCCAGCAGCCAAGCAGGGTATGGGTCACCCCTCCACTTT